Presented here are 18 T cell receptor beta chains from one specimen sequenced in a study of blood T cell repertoires in COVID-19. Here immunoSEQ multiplex PCR was the method, and the copy in TCRdb shows in-frame clones only, minus some. This table has 100,000 to 150,000 clones, around 70% appearing once. The specimen was peripheral blood. The receptors here all came from a man aged 55 to 69 with acute or convalescent COVID-19.

This chain links TRBV19 with TRBJ2-3, with D tentatively TRBD2 (6 bases). The CDR3 loop spans 16 amino acids. Germline V gene data show CDR1 as LNHDA and CDR2 as SQIVND (reference sequence). The V end was cut by 7 bases, the J end by 3 bases, with 20 bases between. Here the CDR3 DNA reads TGTGCCAGTACGAGTAGAGGCGGGGTTTCGACAGATACGCAGTATTTT. It is translated as CASTSRGGVSTDTQYF.

This clone was observed many times. The genes are TRBV24-1 and TRBJ1-1; 8 nucleotides line up with TRBD1. CDR3 length: 13 residues. After removal of 6 bases from V and 7 bases from J, the junction contained 6 bases not matched to a gene. CDR1 KGHDR and CDR2 SFDVKD come from the germline V gene. The CDR3 region is CATSTGGGGEAFF. The CDR3 DNA reads as TGTGCCACCAGTACAGGGGGAGGTGGTGAAGCTTTCTTT.

This clone was seen once. The chain recombines TRBV7-2 with TRBJ1-5; no firm D call. The length of the CDR3 is 12 residues. The V gene's germline CDR1 is SGHTA and CDR2 FQGNSA. V was pared by 5 bases and J by 6 bases, with 8 bases between. In DNA form, the CDR3 reads TGTGCCAGCAGCAGCTACGGTCAGCCCCAGCATTTT. It specifies CASSSYGQPQHF.

This clone was seen only a few times. V usage is TRBV4-1 and J usage is TRBJ2-1; 7 bases match TRBD1. The CDR3 contains 14 residues. V trimming: 4 bases; J trimming: 0 bases; junction bases outside the gene matches: 0. From germline, CDR1 is MGHRA and CDR2 YSYEKL. The CDR3 DNA is TGCGCCAGCAGCCGGGACAGCTCCTACAATGAGCAGTTCTTC. Encoded protein: CASSRDSSYNEQFF.

This clone has more than one count but fewer than ten. The chain carries TRBV6-5 and TRBJ1-2, with 8 positions matching TRBD1. Germline-derived CDR1 and CDR2 are MNHEY and SVGAGI. With V trimmed by 5 bases and J by 6 bases, 2 bases remained unmatched. The CDR3 is 12 amino acids. The CDR3 coding sequence is TGTGCCAGCAGTACAGGGGGACATGGCTACACCTTC. Protein product: CASSTGGHGYTF.

The J gene is TRBJ1-5, the V gene TRBV5-1, with D perhaps matching TRBD1 (5 bases). CDR1 SGHRS and CDR2 YFSETQ come from the germline V gene. Trimming left V 2 bases short and J 4 bases short, with 10 bases between. The CDR3 is made up of 14 amino acids. This CDR3 reads CASSFGQENQPQHF. CDR3 sequence (DNA): TGCGCCAGCAGCTTCGGACAAGAAAATCAGCCCCAGCATTTT.

The V gene is TRBV7-9, the J gene TRBJ1-4, with 9 bases that match TRBD1. Germline CDR1 reads SEHNR; CDR2 reads FQNEAQ (reference sequence). V lost 4 bases, J lost 6 bases, and 3 bases stayed unmatched. CDR3 size: 14 residues. The CDR3 reads CASSSRDRDEKLFF. CDR3 nucleotide sequence: TGTGCCAGCAGCTCCCGGGACAGGGATGAAAAACTGTTTTTT.

A note on this clone: The sample contains more than one DNA sequence encoding this CDR3. The chain is built from TRBV7-9 and TRBJ1-2; perhaps TRBD1 as D (5 bases). Germline CDR1 SEHNR, CDR2 FQNEAQ (reference sequence). The CDR3 consists of 13 residues. V was shortened by 5 bases and J by 5 bases, with 12 bases between the two germline ends. In DNA form, the CDR3 reads TGTGCCAGCAGCCCCGGCAGGGTGTATGGCTACACCTTC. It encodes CASSPGRVYGYTF.

This chain connects TRBV18 to TRBJ2-3; 13 nucleotides align to TRBD2. V was pared by 3 bases and J by 4 bases, with 7 bases of the junction left unmatched. This CDR3 has 17 amino acids. Germline CDR1 KGHSH, CDR2 LQKENI. The CDR3 DNA reads as TGTGCCAGCTCACCCTTCGCACTAGCGGGGGGGGCAGATACGCAGTATTTT. This sequence encodes CASSPFALAGGADTQYF.

V usage is TRBV24-1 and J usage is TRBJ2-3, with D possibly matching TRBD1 (6 bases). Trimming cost V 7 bases and J 6 bases, with 16 bases left between them. This CDR3 has 14 amino acids. Per germline, CDR1 KGHDR and CDR2 SFDVKD. The CDR3 DNA reads as TGTGCCACCAGCAGGGGTTTCCAAACTGATACGCAGTATTTT. Amino acids: CATSRGFQTDTQYF.

The V gene is TRBV3-1 (or the pseudogene TRBV3-2), the J gene TRBJ2-5, with 9 bases aligning to TRBD2. CDR1 is LGHDT and CDR2 is YNNKEL in the germline V gene (reference sequence). There are 16 residues in the CDR3. The junction had 8 bases not matched to a gene; V was cut back by 1 base and J by 5 bases. Here the CDR3 reads CASSQVGLAAPETQYF. The CDR3 DNA follows: TGTGCCAGCAGCCAAGTGGGACTAGCTGCTCCCGAGACCCAGTACTTC.

The chain links TRBV6-5 to TRBJ2-4; 7 bases fit TRBD1. CDR1 is MNHEY, CDR2 SVGAGI, per germline. V was pared by 6 bases and J by 2 bases, with 7 bases of the junction left unmatched. The CDR3 extends over 15 amino acids. In DNA, the CDR3 is TGTGCCAGCAGACGACAGGGTGAGACCAAAAACATTCAGTACTTC. Protein: CASRRQGETKNIQYF.

The chain recombines TRBV13 with TRBJ1-1; 7 bases match TRBD1. The CDR3 has 18 amino acids. The V gene end was trimmed by 1 base and the J gene end by 1 base; junction bases not matched to a gene: 12. CDR1 and CDR2 from the germline V gene are PRHDT and FYEKMQ (reference sequence). Here the CDR3 reads CASSLALRHRGANTEAFF. The CDR3 DNA follows: TGTGCCAGCAGCTTAGCCCTAAGGCACAGGGGCGCGAACACTGAAGCTTTCTTT.

V and J are TRBV11-2 and TRBJ1-5; 7 bases fit TRBD1. V was pared by 4 bases and J by 4 bases, with 7 bases of the junction left unmatched. Germline CDR1 reads SGHAT; CDR2 reads FQNNGV. This CDR3 comprises 15 residues. In DNA, the CDR3 is TGTGCCAGCAGCTCACAGGGGTTTGGAAATCAGCCCCAGCATTTT. Encoded protein: CASSSQGFGNQPQHF.

The chain carries TRBV7-7 and TRBJ2-3, with 7 bases fitting TRBD1. This CDR3 is built from 15 residues. J was trimmed by 0 bases and V by 5 bases; bases with no gene match: 5. The germline V gene has CDR1 SSHAT and CDR2 FNYEAQ (reference sequence). The CDR3 DNA sequence: TGTGCCAGCAGCCTGGGACAGAGAAGCACAGATACGCAGTATTTT. Translating gives CASSLGQRSTDTQYF.

The rearrangement uses TRBV29-1 and TRBJ1-2, with D uncertain. The CDR3 is 14 residues long. Trimming shortened V by 4 bases and J by 7 bases, and 19 bases separated the two germline ends. The germline V gene encodes CDR1 SQVTM and CDR2 ANQGSEA. The CDR3 loop reads CSVARLRDGSGYTF. For the CDR3, the DNA is TGCAGCGTTGCACGACTGCGGGATGGAAGTGGCTACACCTTC.

This clone was recorded at least ten times. V usage is TRBV19 and J usage is TRBJ2-4; D is ambiguous. Per germline, CDR1 LNHDA and CDR2 SQIVND (reference sequence). There are 15 residues in the CDR3. V dropped 3 bases and J dropped 2 bases, with 11 bases sitting between them. CDR3 nucleotide sequence: TGTGCCAGTAGTATCGACCGACTTTCCAAAAACATTCAGTACTTC. Its translation: CASSIDRLSKNIQYF.

This clone was found once. The rearrangement joins TRBV5-1 to TRBJ1-1, with 9 bases that match TRBD1. Germline CDR1 SGHRS, CDR2 YFSETQ. The V gene end was trimmed by 3 bases and the J gene end by 3 bases; junction bases not matched to a gene: 6. This CDR3 has 15 amino acids. This chain's CDR3 is CASSWGDRDYTEAFF. CDR3 in DNA: TGCGCCAGCAGCTGGGGGGACAGGGATTACACTGAAGCTTTCTTT.